Shown below are 6 T cell receptor beta chains from a single sample sequenced in a study of blood T cell repertoires in COVID-19. Using immunoSEQ multiplex PCR, the repertoire was profiled, and TCRdb retains in-frame clones only, with some absent. The table includes some 170,000 clones, 84% detected once. The sequenced sample was PBMCs or T cells enriched from blood (not recorded which). These receptors were taken from a man aged 50-59 years who had recovered from COVID-19.

The genes are TRBV30 and TRBJ1-2, with D uncertain. Germline V lookup: CDR1 GTSNPN, CDR2 SVGIG (reference sequence). This CDR3 contains 12 residues. Trimming stripped 1 base from V and 8 bases from J, with 11 bases between. CDR3 coding DNA: TGTGCCTGGAGTGGGCGGATGTTCGGCTACACCTTC. It yields the protein CAWSGRMFGYTF.

This clone was picked up one time. The chain combines TRBV7-3 with TRBJ2-3; D perhaps matches TRBD1 (6 bases). The CDR3 contains 16 residues. Germline V lookup: CDR1 SGHTA, CDR2 FQGTGA. The V gene lost 2 bases and the J gene lost 2 bases, with 14 bases spanning the gap. The CDR3 here is CASSLGAGAITDTQYF. CDR3 DNA: TGTGCCAGCAGCTTAGGGGCAGGGGCCATCACAGATACGCAGTATTTT.

For the CDR3, the DNA is TGCGCCAGCAGCTTGGCCGGGTCGAAAGAGACCCAGTACTTC. This sequence encodes CASSLAGSKETQYF. The chain couples TRBV5-1 to TRBJ2-5; no reliable D call. CDR1 and CDR2 (germline): SGHRS, YFSETQ. Trimming pared 0 bases from V and 3 bases from J, leaving 9 bases between. The CDR3 loop spans 14 amino acids. Supplemented by reference TRBV5-1 and TRBJ2-5, the full variable domain reads KAGVTQTPRYLIKTRGQQVTLSCSPISGHRSVSWYQQTPGQGLQFLFEYFSETQRNKGNFPGRFSGRQFSNSRSEMNVSTLELGDSALYLCASSLAGSKETQYFGPGTRLLVL.

The chain has TRBV19 and TRBJ1-5; 11 bases map to TRBD1. The CDR3 spans 16 residues. J was trimmed by 6 bases and V by 4 bases; bases with no gene match: 8. Germline lookup yields CDR1 LNHDA and CDR2 SQIVND (reference sequence). DNA of the CDR3: TGTGCCAGTAGTAAAGGCCCGGGACAGGGGGGTCAGCCCCAGCATTTT. This encodes CASSKGPGQGGQPQHF.

This chain links TRBV3-1 (or the pseudogene TRBV3-2) with TRBJ1-5, with D perhaps matching TRBD1 (6 bases). Germline V gives CDR1 LGHDT, CDR2 YNNKEL (reference sequence). V gave up 3 bases and J gave up 3 bases, with 12 bases separating them. This CDR3 contains 15 residues. The CDR3: CASSHSNRVNQPQHF. CDR3 nucleotides: TGTGCCAGCAGCCATTCCAACAGGGTCAATCAGCCCCAGCATTTT.

The chain has TRBV28 and TRBJ1-4, with a possible D match to TRBD1 (6 bases). The CDR3 covers 15 residues. CDR1 is MDHEN and CDR2 is SYDVKM in the germline V gene. V lost 5 bases, J lost 2 bases, and 12 bases lay in between. The DNA for the CDR3 is TGTGCCAGCAGTCGTCCCGGACAGACTAATGAAAAACTGTTTTTT. This sequence encodes CASSRPGQTNEKLFF. Full variable domain (remainder filled in from reference TRBV28 and TRBJ1-4): DVKVTQSSRYLVKRTGEKVFLECVQDMDHENMFWYRQDPGLGLRLIYFSYDVKMKEKGDIPEGYSVSREKKERFSLILESASTNQTSMYLCASSRPGQTNEKLFFGSGTQLSVL.